The entry below describes one TCR beta chain. Its target is not known. This CDR3 comprises 18 residues. The germline CDR1 and CDR2 sequences are SQVTM and ANQGSEA. The V segment lost 5 bases and the J segment 5 bases; nucleotides outside the gene matches: 16. Use of 60 Vbeta and 13 Jbeta primers characterized the PCR. The method was immunoSEQ multiplex PCR; TCRdb's version includes in-frame clones alone and lacks a portion of them. The table includes some 140,000 clones, roughly 83% detected once. The data were obtained in a study of cytomegalovirus exposure and HLA in healthy donors. On the study more broadly: A previous analysis identified 100 million or so unique TCR beta sequences derived from approximately 190 million T cells. Study-wide findings and caveats: In an earlier analysis, in around 590 donors, most V segments appeared productive either ~90% or ~30% of the time.

Though probably carrying unrecorded immune exposures, donors were nominally healthy at sampling. This clonotype originated in a man aged 25 to 45 in good health and CMV-seropositive. Sequencing used PBMCs. This chain connects TRBV29-1 to TRBJ2-5, with 14 bases aligning to TRBD2. The CDR3 region is CSVFRLAGGPDWMETQYF. The CDR3 DNA reads as TGCAGCGTTTTCCGACTAGCGGGAGGGCCTGATTGGATGGAGACCCAGTACTTC.